The 28 T cell receptor beta chains below were found in one sample sequenced in a study of OX40 agonist ivuxolimab in advanced cancers. Sequencing was performed with immunoSEQ multiplex PCR; in TCRdb, only in-frame clones are kept and a portion is missing. The sample yields about 80,000 clones, 80% to 90% seen once. This sample comprised CD4+ or CD8+ T cells sorted from blood, obtained in a trial of the OX40 agonist ivuxolimab. The receptor source for this set is an adult with an advanced solid tumor such as melanoma, head and neck, liver or kidney cancer.

This clone has just one count. The CDR3 DNA sequence: TGTGCCAGCAGCCGTCGGGGTTTGAACACTGAAGCTTTCTTT. It encodes CASSRRGLNTEAFF. The chain is built from TRBV5-6 and TRBJ1-1; D unresolved. Germline V gene lookup returns CDR1 SGHDT and CDR2 YYEEEE. Trimming cost V 4 bases and J 0 bases, with 10 bases left between them. The CDR3 has 14 amino acids.

V is TRBV7-2 and J is TRBJ2-7; possible D gene TRBD1, 6 bases. Germline V gene data show CDR1 as SGHTA and CDR2 as FQGNSA. The CDR3 runs to 15 residues. V lost 5 bases, J lost 3 bases, and 17 bases lay in between. The CDR3 protein is CASSVDRWGDYEQYF. The CDR3 bases are TGTGCCAGCAGCGTAGACAGGTGGGGCGACTACGAGCAGTACTTC.

This chain joins TRBV7-8 and TRBJ1-2, with D tentatively TRBD1 (5 bases). CDR1 and CDR2 (germline): SGHVS, FQNEAQ. Trimming pared 6 bases from V and 4 bases from J, leaving 18 bases between. This CDR3 contains 15 residues. DNA of the CDR3: TGTGCCAGCAGTCCCCTCTGGGTGGGGGGCTATGGCTACACCTTC. Translated: CASSPLWVGGYGYTF.

V gene TRBV28 combines with J gene TRBJ2-3; D is unclear. Trimming stripped 5 bases from V and 1 base from J, with 13 bases between. Germline-derived CDR1 and CDR2 are MDHEN and SYDVKM. The CDR3 has 15 amino acids. The DNA for the CDR3 is TGTGCCAGCAGTCCCCCCAGTGGGCGCACAGATACGCAGTATTTT. Its translation is CASSPPSGRTDTQYF.

The gene calls are TRBV2 and TRBJ1-2, with TRBD1 matching 11 bases. With V trimmed by 7 bases and J by 2 bases, 3 bases remained unmatched. The CDR3 runs to 14 residues. Per germline, CDR1 SNHLY and CDR2 FYNNEI. The CDR3 DNA follows: TGTGCCAGCACCCGGACAGGGGGCAACTATGGCTACACCTTC. Translated: CASTRTGGNYGYTF. Based on the CDR3 plus reference TRBV2 and TRBJ1-2, the full variable domain is EPEVTQTPSHQVTQMGQEVILRCVPISNHLYFYWYRQILGQKVEFLVSFYNNEISEKSEIFDDQFSVERPDGSNFTLKIRSTKLEDSAMYFCASTRTGGNYGYTFGSGTRLTVV.

This clone has just a few counts. This rearrangement joins TRBV4-1 to TRBJ1-2, with 9 bases matching TRBD1. This CDR3 region has 16 residues. The germline V gene has CDR1 MGHRA and CDR2 YSYEKL. Trimming at V came to 4 bases and at J to 4 bases, leaving 10 bases not matched to a gene. The CDR3, as DNA: TGCGCCAGCAGCCCACAACCGGGACAGGGACTCTATGGCTACACCTTC. Amino acids: CASSPQPGQGLYGYTF.

V gene TRBV7-2 combines with J gene TRBJ1-5; 11 nucleotides align to TRBD1. The CDR3 spans 16 residues. Germline-derived CDR1 and CDR2 are SGHTA and FQGNSA. With V trimmed by 1 base and J by 6 bases, 5 bases remained unmatched. CDR3 amino acids: CASSLVGTGGSQPQHF. CDR3 nucleotides: TGTGCCAGCAGCTTAGTTGGGACAGGGGGGAGTCAGCCCCAGCATTTT.

About this clone itself: At one end, the junction sequence differs from germline, possibly due to a read error. CDR3 amino acids: CASSLGRTDNEQFF. The DNA of the CDR3 is TGTGCTAGCAGCTTAGGGCGGACCGACAATGAGCAGTTCTTC. The V call is TRBV7-7, the J call TRBJ2-1; no reliable D call. The CDR3 consists of 14 residues. Germline V CDR1 and CDR2: SSHAT, FNYEAQ (reference sequence).

The chain employs TRBV6-5 and TRBJ2-1, with D possibly called TRBD1 or TRBD2 (7 bases each). CDR1 is MNHEY, CDR2 SVGAGI, per germline. The CDR3 is made up of 15 amino acids. V was pared by 6 bases and J by 6 bases, with 18 bases between. The chain's CDR3 is CASSPGGANRNEQFF. CDR3 DNA: TGTGCCAGCAGCCCAGGGGGGGCCAATCGCAATGAGCAGTTCTTC.

In nucleotides, the CDR3 is TGTGCCAGCAGTTTATCCCCAGAGCCCTATGGCTACACCTTC. This gives the protein CASSLSPEPYGYTF. The chain recombines TRBV28 with TRBJ1-2; D uncertain. Germline CDR1 and CDR2: MDHEN and SYDVKM. V gave up 1 base and J gave up 4 bases, with 10 bases separating them. The CDR3 sequence is 14 residues long.

The V and J genes are TRBV6-4 and TRBJ1-6; 8 bases are a match to TRBD1. V trimming: 4 bases; J trimming: 3 bases; junction bases outside the gene matches: 5. Germline CDR1 is MRHNA and CDR2 is SNTAGT. The length of the CDR3 is 16 residues. The DNA of the CDR3 is TGTGCCAGCAGTGCTAGCACAGGGGGCTATAATTCACCCCTCCACTTT. Amino acids: CASSASTGGYNSPLHF.

V and J are TRBV6-1 and TRBJ1-3, with a possible D match to TRBD1 (6 bases). The CDR3 is 15 residues long. The germline gives CDR1 MNHNS, CDR2 SASEGT. Trimming left V 2 bases short and J 2 bases short, with 10 bases between. Written as DNA, the CDR3 is TGTGCCAGCAGTGAAAGGGGGAGGCCTGGAAACACCATATATTTT. This encodes CASSERGRPGNTIYF.

This chain connects TRBV18 to TRBJ1-5; D unresolved. The germline CDR1 and CDR2 sequences are KGHSH and LQKENI. The CDR3 covers 14 residues. Trimming pared 2 bases from V and 3 bases from J, leaving 8 bases between. CDR3 sequence (DNA): TGTGCCAGCTCACCAAATAGGGCCAATCAGCCCCAGCATTTT. Encoded protein: CASSPNRANQPQHF. Complete variable domain (other parts from reference TRBV18 and TRBJ1-5): NAGVMQNPRHLVRRRGQEARLRCSPMKGHSHVYWYRQLPEEGLKFMVYLQKENIIDESGMPKERFSAEFPKEGPSILRIQQVVRGDSAAYFCASSPNRANQPQHFGDGTRLSIL.

This chain connects TRBV5-5 to TRBJ2-7, with unresolved D. Trimming shortened V by 0 bases and J by 3 bases, and 7 bases separated the two germline ends. There are 13 residues in the CDR3. Per the germline V gene, CDR1 is SGHKS and CDR2 is YYEKEE (reference sequence). The CDR3 reads CASSLAFIYEQYF. CDR3 bases: TGTGCCAGCAGCTTGGCCTTTATCTACGAGCAGTACTTC.

Here the CDR3 reads CSVEDSQTYEQYF. DNA of the CDR3: TGCAGCGTTGAAGATTCACAGACCTACGAGCAGTACTTC. The V and J genes are TRBV29-1 and TRBJ2-7; D ambiguous. The CDR3 is 13 amino acids. Trimming took 0 bases from V and 2 from J, leaving 8 bases between them. Germline V lookup: CDR1 SQVTM, CDR2 ANQGSEA.

The V and J genes are TRBV5-1 and TRBJ2-1; D is uncertain. The V and J ends lost 0 bases and 4 bases respectively, with 8 bases between them. The CDR3 has 14 amino acids. CDR1 is SGHRS, CDR2 YFSETQ, per germline. In DNA form, the CDR3 reads TGCGCCAGCAGCTTGGAGCCTAGGTACAATGAGCAGTTCTTC. This codes for CASSLEPRYNEQFF.

CDR3 nucleotide sequence: TGTGCCAGCAGTTACTTACGGACAGGGGAGCGGCAGTACTTC. This gives the protein CASSYLRTGERQYF. The chain joins TRBV6-5 to TRBJ2-7, with 9 bases fitting TRBD1. With 1 base clipped from V and 9 bases from J, the junction kept 7 bases outside the gene matches. The CDR3 runs to 14 residues. In germline, CDR1 is MNHEY, CDR2 SVGAGI.

The V and J genes are TRBV2 and TRBJ1-1, with a possible D match to TRBD1 (6 bases). Trimming cost V 8 bases and J 4 bases, with 14 bases left between them. This CDR3 is built from 13 residues. Germline CDR1 SNHLY, CDR2 FYNNEI. In DNA, the CDR3 is TGTGCCAGCCAAGGGGGGGGCGCCACTGAAGCTTTCTTT. It is translated as CASQGGGATEAFF.

This chain links TRBV7-2 with TRBJ2-5; 7 bases line up with TRBD2. CDR1 SGHTA and CDR2 FQGNSA come from the germline V gene. The CDR3 loop spans 14 amino acids. Trimming cost V 2 bases and J 4 bases; bases outside gene matches: 4. CDR3 bases: TGTGCCAGCAGCTTAAATACGGGGGGAGAGACCCAGTACTTC. This translates into CASSLNTGGETQYF.

The genes are TRBV7-6 and TRBJ1-5; tentatively, D is TRBD1 (6 bases). V was cut by 5 bases and J by 3 bases, with 14 bases left in between. The germline V gene encodes CDR1 SGHVS and CDR2 FNYEAQ. CDR3 length: 15 residues. The CDR3 DNA sequence: TGTGCCAGCAGCCCCGGACAGACTTTCAATCAGCCCCAGCATTTT. Translation gives CASSPGQTFNQPQHF.

The V call is TRBV19, the J call TRBJ1-5, with unresolved D. This CDR3 comprises 12 residues. The V and J ends lost 6 bases and 0 bases respectively, with 3 bases between them. The germline CDR1 and CDR2 sequences are LNHDA and SQIVND (reference sequence). CDR3 region: CASRSSNQPQHF. The CDR3 DNA follows: TGTGCCAGTAGGTCTAGCAATCAGCCCCAGCATTTT.

The genes are TRBV5-1 and TRBJ1-3; weak D call: TRBD1 (6 bases). Trimming cost V 0 bases and J 4 bases, with 11 bases left between them. The CDR3 extends over 15 amino acids. CDR1 and CDR2 from the germline V gene are SGHRS and YFSETQ. The CDR3 nucleotides read TGCGCCAGCAGCTTGGTGGGGGCCAGGGGAAACACCATATATTTT. Translated: CASSLVGARGNTIYF.

The V gene is TRBV5-1, the J gene TRBJ2-3; D is undetermined. This CDR3 comprises 15 residues. The V gene lost 0 bases and the J gene lost 1 base, with 9 bases spanning the gap. CDR1 and CDR2 (germline): SGHRS, YFSETQ. The CDR3, as DNA: TGCGCCAGCAGCTTGGCCTCAGGTGGCACAGATACGCAGTATTTT. Translating it yields CASSLASGGTDTQYF.

The chain uses TRBV9 and TRBJ2-4; TRBD1 aligns across 7 bases. CDR1 and CDR2 from the germline V gene are SGDLS and YYNGEE. The CDR3 length is 19 residues. J gave up 0 bases and V 0 bases, and 12 bases lay outside the gene matches. CDR3 loop: CASSVGTGSPNLAKNIQYF. The CDR3 DNA reads as TGTGCCAGCAGCGTAGGGACAGGAAGCCCAAACCTAGCCAAAAACATTCAGTACTTC.

The rearrangement links TRBV12-5 to TRBJ1-1, with D unclear. Germline CDR1 LGHNT, CDR2 FRNRAP. Trimming took 0 bases from V and 4 from J, leaving 15 bases between them. The length of the CDR3 is 16 residues. CDR3 nucleotides: TGTGCTAGTGGTTTGGTATTGGGGATCCGGATCACTGAAGCTTTCTTT. As protein: CASGLVLGIRITEAFF.

The count of this clone is one. V is TRBV7-9 and J is TRBJ2-3; a weak D match, TRBD2 (5 bases). Looked up from germline, CDR1 is SEHNR and CDR2 is FQNEAQ (reference sequence). Between the trimmed V and J ends, which lost 3 bases and 5 bases, there was a span of 9 bases. The CDR3 length is 13 residues. The CDR3 protein is CASSFEGGDTQYF. The DNA for the CDR3 is TGTGCCAGCAGCTTTGAGGGTGGAGATACGCAGTATTTT.

This chain uses TRBV27 with TRBJ2-7, with 12 bases identical to TRBD2. The trim removed 2 bases at V and 3 bases at J, leaving 2 bases unmatched. Germline V gene sequence: CDR1 MNHEY, CDR2 SMNVEV (reference sequence). The CDR3 runs 15 residues. The CDR3 spells CASSLRGLAGYEQYF. CDR3 nucleotide sequence: TGTGCCAGCAGTTTACGGGGACTAGCGGGCTACGAGCAGTACTTC.

This chain connects TRBV7-9 to TRBJ1-4; tentatively, D is TRBD1 (6 bases). The CDR3 runs to 15 residues. Germline V lookup: CDR1 SEHNR, CDR2 FQNEAQ (reference sequence). V was shortened by 3 bases and J by 8 bases, with 16 bases between the two germline ends. CDR3 amino acids: CASSFDWGGGEKLFF. The CDR3 DNA follows: TGTGCCAGCAGCTTTGATTGGGGGGGCGGCGAAAAACTGTTTTTT.